This T cell receptor (beta chain) was identified during a study of blood T cell repertoires in COVID-19. About the study: Italy, Spain and the United States were the sources of the convalescent and acute COVID-19 samples. T cells, B-cell-depleted T cells, or PBMCs supplied cDNA or gDNA.

The germline gives CDR1 MGHDK, CDR2 SYGVNS. This CDR3 spans 15 amino acids. Deletions cut 0 bases from V and 8 bases from J, with 16 bases between. Recruits, aged about 18 to 100 years, lived in some 25 US areas. In assigning cohorts, the study relied on participant-reported clinical history. This clone was seen more than once but under ten times. Produced via immunoSEQ multiplex PCR; TCRdb's table is partial and in-frame only. The data hold over 200,000 clones, with about 90% observed a single time. This sequence joins TRBV25-1 and TRBJ1-2, with D uncertain. The sequencing sample was made of PBMCs or T cells enriched from blood (not recorded which). This receptor was obtained from a man aged 25-40 years who had recovered from COVID-19. CDR3 region: CASSEYGRRREGYTF. CDR3 bases: TGTGCCAGCAGTGAATATGGAAGGCGGAGGGAAGGCTACACCTTC.